Below, 12 T cell receptor beta chains from the same sample are listed, as sequenced in a study of shared clonotypes between healthy human individuals. Sequencing used immunoSEQ multiplex PCR; TCRdb keeps in-frame clones, though not all of them. The sample has more than 1.2 million clones; approximately 98.5% are singletons. Specimen: naive CD4+ T cells sorted from blood. Subset noted: CD45RA+ positively selected. The receptors shown here come from a man aged 25 to 40 in good health.

The gene calls are TRBV10-1 and TRBJ2-1; TRBD2 agrees at 7 bases. The CDR3 has 17 amino acids. With 6 bases clipped from V and 7 bases from J, the junction kept 18 bases outside the gene matches. The germline V gene has CDR1 WNHNN and CDR2 SYGVQD (reference sequence). The CDR3 reads CASSAQLYPGRRNEQFF. CDR3 in DNA: TGCGCCAGCAGCGCACAACTGTACCCCGGGAGGCGGAATGAGCAGTTCTTC.

This clone showed up just a few times. The J gene is TRBJ2-7, the V gene TRBV5-4, with 12 bases aligning to TRBD2. The V segment lost 4 bases and the J segment 2 bases; nucleotides outside the gene matches: 7. The CDR3 is made up of 16 amino acids. Germline CDR1 SGHNT, CDR2 YYREEE (reference sequence). The CDR3 region is CASSPAPSGRAYEQYF. DNA of the CDR3: TGTGCCAGCAGCCCCGCTCCTAGCGGGAGGGCCTACGAGCAGTACTTC.

This sequence joins TRBV5-4 and TRBJ2-1, with a weak D call TRBD2 (5 bases). The CDR3 is 14 amino acids. V was cut by 4 bases and J by 5 bases, with 13 bases left in between. The germline CDR1 and CDR2 sequences are SGHNT and YYREEE (reference sequence). CDR3 sequence (DNA): TGTGCCAGCAGCCCCCGGACGGAGGACAATGAGCAGTTCTTC. It translates to CASSPRTEDNEQFF. Full variable domain (rest looked up from reference TRBV5-4 and TRBJ2-1): ETGVTQSPTHLIKTRGQQVTLRCSSQSGHNTVSWYQQALGQGPQFIFQYYREEENGRGNFPPRFSGLQFPNYSSELNVNALELDDSALYLCASSPRTEDNEQFFGPGTRLTVL.

The chain joins TRBV5-8 to TRBJ2-5; no clear D gene. The V end lost 0 bases, the J end lost 1 base, and 7 bases lay between the germline ends. The CDR3 has 14 amino acids. Germline loops: CDR1 SGHTS, CDR2 YDEGEE. The CDR3 bases are TGTGCCAGCAGCTTGGGACTCGTCCAAGAGACCCAGTACTTC. Translating gives CASSLGLVQETQYF.

The V and J genes are TRBV7-9 and TRBJ1-1; 9 bases are shared with TRBD1. This CDR3 has 15 amino acids. Germline CDR1 SEHNR, CDR2 FQNEAQ (reference sequence). V shed 3 bases and J 5 bases; nucleotides not matched to a gene: 7. The CDR3 protein is CASSFDRGIGTEAFF. In DNA, the CDR3 is TGTGCCAGCAGCTTCGACAGGGGGATAGGGACTGAAGCTTTCTTT.

This clone was counted a single time. The J gene is TRBJ2-1, the V gene TRBV5-6; 11 bases are shared with TRBD2. Per the germline V gene, CDR1 is SGHDT and CDR2 is YYEEEE. The CDR3 sequence is 19 residues long. V lost 2 bases and J lost 1; bases outside the gene matches: 11. The CDR3 DNA reads TGTGCCAGCAGCTTAGGACTAGCGGGTAGCCGTGTGTCCTACAATGAGCAGTTCTTC. It codes for CASSLGLAGSRVSYNEQFF.

The chain employs TRBV7-9 and TRBJ2-2, with 7 bases that match TRBD2. V lost 3 bases to trimming and J lost 5 bases; unmatched junction nucleotides: 3. CDR3 length equals 14 residues. Germline lookup yields CDR1 SEHNR and CDR2 FQNEAQ (reference sequence). The CDR3 region has the DNA TGTGCCAGCAGCTTCCAGGGAGGGACCGGGGAGCTGTTTTTT. As protein: CASSFQGGTGELFF.

The chain joins TRBV5-8 to TRBJ2-2, with 7 bases lining up with TRBD2. The CDR3 is made up of 16 amino acids. Germline lookup yields CDR1 SGHTS and CDR2 YDEGEE. The trim removed 3 bases at V and 5 bases at J, leaving 10 bases unmatched. In DNA, the CDR3 is TGTGCCAGCAGCTGGCGGGGGTCATCCTCGACCGGGGAGCTGTTTTTT. Protein: CASSWRGSSSTGELFF. The full variable domain, in which reference TRBV5-8 and TRBJ2-2 provide the parts outside the CDR3, is EAGVTQSPTHLIKTRGQQATLRCSPISGHTSVYWYQQALGLGLQFLLWYDEGEERNRGNFPPRFSGRQFPNYSSELNVNALELEDSALYLCASSWRGSSSTGELFFGEGSRLTVL.

V and J are TRBV19 and TRBJ2-7; D is ambiguous. The CDR3 consists of 13 residues. Per germline, CDR1 LNHDA and CDR2 SQIVND (reference sequence). Trimming left V 4 bases short and J 3 bases short, with 10 bases between. The CDR3 region is CASSRSLDYEQYF. The CDR3 DNA sequence: TGTGCCAGTAGTAGATCCCTAGACTACGAGCAGTACTTC.

The rearrangement links TRBV5-1 to TRBJ2-3, with 11 bases lining up with TRBD2. In germline, CDR1 is SGHRS, CDR2 YFSETQ. The CDR3 covers 14 residues. V trimming: 7 bases; J trimming: 2 bases; junction bases outside the gene matches: 3. CDR3 nucleotide sequence: TGCGCCAGCTTTAGCGGGAGGGCCACAGATACGCAGTATTTT. Amino acids: CASFSGRATDTQYF.

The rearrangement uses TRBV19 and TRBJ1-5; possible D gene TRBD1, 5 bases. The germline V gene has CDR1 LNHDA and CDR2 SQIVND (reference sequence). V was clipped by 11 bases and J by 2 bases, with 10 bases between them. This CDR3 is 12 amino acids long. The CDR3 loop is CAGGFRNQPQHF. CDR3 bases: TGTGCCGGGGGATTTCGCAATCAGCCCCAGCATTTT. The full variable domain, in which reference TRBV19 and TRBJ1-5 provide the parts outside the CDR3, is DGGITQSPKYLFRKEGQNVTLSCEQNLNHDAMYWYRQDPGQGLRLIYYSQIVNDFQKGDIAEGYSVSREKKESFPLTVTSAQKNPTAFYLCAGGFRNQPQHFGDGTRLSIL.

This clone was detected only once. The chain links TRBV9 to TRBJ2-1, with 9 bases lining up with TRBD2. CDR3 size: 15 residues. Germline CDR1 SGDLS, CDR2 YYNGEE. The V and J ends lost 1 base and 4 bases, in that order; junction bases with no gene match: 3. The CDR3 is CASSVLLAGYNEQFF. Written as DNA, the CDR3 is TGTGCCAGCAGCGTACTCCTAGCGGGGTACAATGAGCAGTTCTTC.